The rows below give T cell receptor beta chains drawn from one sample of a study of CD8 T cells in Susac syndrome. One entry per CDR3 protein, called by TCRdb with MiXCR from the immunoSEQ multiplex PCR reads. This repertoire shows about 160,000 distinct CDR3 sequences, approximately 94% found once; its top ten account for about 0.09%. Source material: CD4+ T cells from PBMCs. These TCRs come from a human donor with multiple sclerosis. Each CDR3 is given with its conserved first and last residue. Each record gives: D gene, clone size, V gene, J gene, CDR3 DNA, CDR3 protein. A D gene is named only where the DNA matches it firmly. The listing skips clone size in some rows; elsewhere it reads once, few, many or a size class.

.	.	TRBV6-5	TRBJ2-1	TGTGCCAGCAGTTACGGGGGAGAGATTTACAATGAGCAGTTCTTC	CASSYGGEIYNEQFF
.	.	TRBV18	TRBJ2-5	TGTGCCAGCTCACCAGTCCACCGGAGGGGCCTAGGGGAGACCCAGTACTTC	CASSPVHRRGLGETQYF
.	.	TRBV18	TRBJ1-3	TGTGCCAGCTCACCCGCTGCACCCGGCTCTGGAAACACCATATATTTT	CASSPAAPGSGNTIYF
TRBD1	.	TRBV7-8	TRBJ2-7	TGTGCCAGCAGCTCGGAAGGACAGGGGTTTCCCCCCTACGAGCAGTACTTC	CASSSEGQGFPPYEQYF
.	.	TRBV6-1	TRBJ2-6	TGTGCCAGCAGTCGGGCCGCGTCTGGGGCCAACGTCCTGACTTTC	CASSRAASGANVLTF
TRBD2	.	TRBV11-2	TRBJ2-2	TGTGCCAGCAGGGACGCGGGAGGCACCGGGGAGCTGTTTTTT	CASRDAGGTGELFF
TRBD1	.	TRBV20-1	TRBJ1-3	TGCAGTGCGGACAGGTCTGGAAACACCATATATTTT	CSADRSGNTIYF
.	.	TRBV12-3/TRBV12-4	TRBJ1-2	TGTGCCAGCCGTCCCTCTTTATATGGCTACACCTTC	CASRPSLYGYTF
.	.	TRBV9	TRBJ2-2	TGTGCCAGCAGCGTTGAGGCTAGGAACACCGGGGAGCTGTTTTTT	CASSVEARNTGELFF
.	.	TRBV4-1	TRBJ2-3	TGCGCCAGCAGCCAAGATCCGGGGGAGGATACGCAGTATTTT	CASSQDPGEDTQYF
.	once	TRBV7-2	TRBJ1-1	TGTGCCAGCCAGAGAATCGAGGAAGCTTTCTTT	CASQRIEEAFF
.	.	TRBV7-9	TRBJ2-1	TGTGCCAGCAGCCCTCTCAACAGCTACAATGAGCAGTTCTTC	CASSPLNSYNEQFF
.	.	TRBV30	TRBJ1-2	TGTGCCTGGAGTGTGGGGGGCTGGGGCTACACCTTC	CAWSVGGWGYTF
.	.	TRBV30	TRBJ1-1	TGTGCCTGGAGTGTAAGTGACACTGAAGCTTTCTTT	CAWSVSDTEAFF
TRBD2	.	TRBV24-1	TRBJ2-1	TGTGCCACCAGTGACGGGAGGAGGGATGAGCAGTTCTTC	CATSDGRRDEQFF
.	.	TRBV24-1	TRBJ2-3	TGTGCCACCAGTGATTCCTCTCAAGGCACAGATACGCAGTATTTT	CATSDSSQGTDTQYF
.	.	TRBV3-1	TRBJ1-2	TGTGCCAGCAGCCAAGAACCCATCGGGGCCGAATATGGCTACACCTTC	CASSQEPIGAEYGYTF
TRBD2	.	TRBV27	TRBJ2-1	TGTGCCAGCGGGGACCTCGGACTAGCGGACACGAGACGGTACAATGAGCAGTTCTTC	CASGDLGLADTRRYNEQFF
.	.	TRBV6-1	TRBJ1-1	TGTGCCAGCAGTGCTCAAGCTTTCTTT	CASSAQAFF
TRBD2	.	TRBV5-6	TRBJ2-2	TGTGCCAGCAGCTTTTACCTAGCGGGCAACACCGGGGAGCTGTTTTTT	CASSFYLAGNTGELFF
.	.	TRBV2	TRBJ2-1	TGTGCCAGCAAAGGGGGATCCATTTACAATGAGCAGTTCTTC	CASKGGSIYNEQFF
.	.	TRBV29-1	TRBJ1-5	TGCAGCGTCAAAGGAGGGCTCAATCAGCCCCAGCATTTT	CSVKGGLNQPQHF
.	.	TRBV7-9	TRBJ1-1	TGTGCCAGCAGCTTAGGGAAGACCGCGACTGAAGCTTTCTTT	CASSLGKTATEAFF
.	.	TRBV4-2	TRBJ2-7	TGTGCCAGCAGCCAAGGTCCTAGCAATTACGAGCAGTACTTC	CASSQGPSNYEQYF
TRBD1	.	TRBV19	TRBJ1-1	TGTGCCAGTAGTGGCGGAGGGACAGCGGTTTTCAATTTT	CASSGGGTAVFNF